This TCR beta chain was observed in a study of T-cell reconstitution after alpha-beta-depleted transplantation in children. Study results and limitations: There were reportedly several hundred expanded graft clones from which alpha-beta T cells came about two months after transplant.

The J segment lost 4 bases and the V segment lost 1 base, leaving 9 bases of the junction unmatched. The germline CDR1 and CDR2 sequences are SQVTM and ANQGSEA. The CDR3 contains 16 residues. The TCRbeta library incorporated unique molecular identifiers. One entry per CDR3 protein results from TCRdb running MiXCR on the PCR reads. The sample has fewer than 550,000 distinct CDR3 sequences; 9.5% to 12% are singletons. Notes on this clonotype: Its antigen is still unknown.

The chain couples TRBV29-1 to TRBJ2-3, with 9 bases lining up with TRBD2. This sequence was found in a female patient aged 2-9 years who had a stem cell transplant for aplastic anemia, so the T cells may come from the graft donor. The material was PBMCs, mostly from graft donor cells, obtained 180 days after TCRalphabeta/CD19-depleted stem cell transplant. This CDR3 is CSVEGPAGGYPDTQYF. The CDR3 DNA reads TGCAGCGTTGAAGGACCGGCGGGAGGGTATCCAGATACGCAGTATTTT.